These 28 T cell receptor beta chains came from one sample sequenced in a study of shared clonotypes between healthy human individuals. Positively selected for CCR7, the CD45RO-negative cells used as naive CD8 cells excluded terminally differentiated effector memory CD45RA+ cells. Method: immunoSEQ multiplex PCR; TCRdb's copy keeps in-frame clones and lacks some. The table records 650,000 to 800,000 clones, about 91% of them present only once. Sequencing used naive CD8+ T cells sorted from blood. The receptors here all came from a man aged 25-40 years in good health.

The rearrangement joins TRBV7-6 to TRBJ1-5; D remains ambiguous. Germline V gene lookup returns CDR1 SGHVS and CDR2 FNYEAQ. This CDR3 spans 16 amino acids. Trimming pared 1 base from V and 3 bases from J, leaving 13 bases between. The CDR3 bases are TGTGCCAGCAGCTTAGATCGGTGGCGGTCCAATCAGCCCCAGCATTTT. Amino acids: CASSLDRWRSNQPQHF.

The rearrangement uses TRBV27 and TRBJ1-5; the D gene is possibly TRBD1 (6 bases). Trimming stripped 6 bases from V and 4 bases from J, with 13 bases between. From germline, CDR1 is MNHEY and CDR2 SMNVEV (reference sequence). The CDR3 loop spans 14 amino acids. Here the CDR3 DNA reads TGTGCCAGCAGGCGGGGGCAGGGAAATCAGCCCCAGCATTTT. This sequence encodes CASRRGQGNQPQHF.

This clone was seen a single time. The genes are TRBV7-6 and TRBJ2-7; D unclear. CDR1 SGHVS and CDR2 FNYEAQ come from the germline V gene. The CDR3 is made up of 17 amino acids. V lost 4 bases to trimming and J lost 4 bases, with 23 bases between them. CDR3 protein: CASSSGEALGLLYEQYF. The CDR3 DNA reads TGTGCCAGCAGCTCTGGGGAAGCGCTCGGCCTTTTGTACGAGCAGTACTTC.

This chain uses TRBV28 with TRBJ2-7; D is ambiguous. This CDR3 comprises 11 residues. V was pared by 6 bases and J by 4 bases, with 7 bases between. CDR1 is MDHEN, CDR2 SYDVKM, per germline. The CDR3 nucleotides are TGTGCCAGCAGCCATCATTACGAGCAGTACTTC. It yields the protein CASSHHYEQYF. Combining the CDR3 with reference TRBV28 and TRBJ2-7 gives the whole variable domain DVKVTQSSRYLVKRTGEKVFLECVQDMDHENMFWYRQDPGLGLRLIYFSYDVKMKEKGDIPEGYSVSREKKERFSLILESASTNQTSMYLCASSHHYEQYFGPGTRLTVT.

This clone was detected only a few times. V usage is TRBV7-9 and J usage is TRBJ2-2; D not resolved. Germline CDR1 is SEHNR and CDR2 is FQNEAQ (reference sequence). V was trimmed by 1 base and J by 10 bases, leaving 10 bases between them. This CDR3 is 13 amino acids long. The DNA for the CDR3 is TGTGCCAGCAGCTTAGGACTGACGGAGGAGCTGTTTTTT. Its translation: CASSLGLTEELFF.

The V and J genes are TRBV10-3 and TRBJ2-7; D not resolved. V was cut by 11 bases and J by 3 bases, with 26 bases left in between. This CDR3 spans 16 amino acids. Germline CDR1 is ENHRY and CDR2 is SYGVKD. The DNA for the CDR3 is TGTGCCTCGTCCTCCCAAGCCATCACGAACCTCTACGAGCAGTACTTC. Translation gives CASSSQAITNLYEQYF.

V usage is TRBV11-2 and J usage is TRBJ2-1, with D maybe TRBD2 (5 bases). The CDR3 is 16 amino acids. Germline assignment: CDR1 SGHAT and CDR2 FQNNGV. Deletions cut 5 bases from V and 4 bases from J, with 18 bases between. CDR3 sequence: CASSIPSGILYNEQFF. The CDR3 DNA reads TGTGCCAGCAGCATACCCTCCGGGATATTGTACAATGAGCAGTTCTTC.

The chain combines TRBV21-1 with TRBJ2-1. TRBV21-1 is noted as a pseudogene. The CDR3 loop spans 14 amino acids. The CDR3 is CASSNTYWGNEQFF. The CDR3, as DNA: TGTGCCAGCAGCAATACGTATTGGGGGAATGAGCAGTTCTTC.

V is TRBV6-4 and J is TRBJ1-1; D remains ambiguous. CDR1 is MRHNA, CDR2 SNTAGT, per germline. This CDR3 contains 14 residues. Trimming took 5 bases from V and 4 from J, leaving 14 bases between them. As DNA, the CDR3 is TGTGCCAGCAGTCCGGGATTATGGGGCACTGAAGCTTTCTTT. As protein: CASSPGLWGTEAFF.

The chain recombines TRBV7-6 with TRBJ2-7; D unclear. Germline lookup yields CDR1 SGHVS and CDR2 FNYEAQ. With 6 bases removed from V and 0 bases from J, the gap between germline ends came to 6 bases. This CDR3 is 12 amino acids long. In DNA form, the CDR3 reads TGTGCCAGCAGTTTCGTCTCCTACGAGCAGTACTTC. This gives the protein CASSFVSYEQYF.

CDR3 amino acids: CASSPGLAGANEQFF. In DNA, the CDR3 is TGCGCCAGCAGCCCGGGACTAGCGGGAGCTAATGAGCAGTTCTTC. The genes are TRBV5-1 and TRBJ2-1; 14 bases map to TRBD2. In germline, CDR1 is SGHRS, CDR2 YFSETQ. The CDR3 totals 15 residues. The trim removed 4 bases at V and 7 bases at J, leaving 4 bases unmatched.

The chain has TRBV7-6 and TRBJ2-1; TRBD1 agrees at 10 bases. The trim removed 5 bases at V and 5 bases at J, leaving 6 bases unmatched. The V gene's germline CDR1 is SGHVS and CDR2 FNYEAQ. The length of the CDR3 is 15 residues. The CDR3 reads CASSPMGTGDNEQFF. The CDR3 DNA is TGTGCCAGCAGCCCGATGGGGACAGGGGACAATGAGCAGTTCTTC.

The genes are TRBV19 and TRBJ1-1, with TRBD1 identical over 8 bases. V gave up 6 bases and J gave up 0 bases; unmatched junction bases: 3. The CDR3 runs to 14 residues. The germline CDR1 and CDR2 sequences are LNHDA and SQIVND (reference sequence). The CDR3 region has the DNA TGTGCCAGTAGGGACAGGGTAATGAACACTGAAGCTTTCTTT. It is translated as CASRDRVMNTEAFF.

CDR3 sequence reads: CASSYTLAGVNEQYF. The CDR3 DNA is TGTGCCAGCAGTTATACCCTAGCGGGAGTTAACGAGCAGTACTTC. The V call is TRBV6-5, the J call TRBJ2-7; 10 bases fit TRBD2. The CDR3 totals 15 residues. The germline V gene encodes CDR1 MNHEY and CDR2 SVGAGI. After removal of 3 bases from V and 5 bases from J, the junction contained 7 bases not matched to a gene.

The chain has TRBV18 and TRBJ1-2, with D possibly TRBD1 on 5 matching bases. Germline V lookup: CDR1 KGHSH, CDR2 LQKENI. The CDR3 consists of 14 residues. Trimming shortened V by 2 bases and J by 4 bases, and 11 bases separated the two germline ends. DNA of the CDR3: TGTGCCAGCTCACCAGAGGGACGGAGCTATGGCTACACCTTC. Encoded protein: CASSPEGRSYGYTF.

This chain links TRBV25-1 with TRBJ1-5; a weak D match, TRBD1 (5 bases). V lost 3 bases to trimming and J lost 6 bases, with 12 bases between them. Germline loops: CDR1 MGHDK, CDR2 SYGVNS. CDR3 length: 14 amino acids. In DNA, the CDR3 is TGTGCCAGCAGTGAGGGGGAATGGCCTCAGCCCCAGCATTTT. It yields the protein CASSEGEWPQPQHF.

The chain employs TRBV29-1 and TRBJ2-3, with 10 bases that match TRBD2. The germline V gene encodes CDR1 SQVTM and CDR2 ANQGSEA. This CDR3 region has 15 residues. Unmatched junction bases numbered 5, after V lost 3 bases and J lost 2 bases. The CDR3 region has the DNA TGCAGCGTTGAGAGCGGGAGGGTCCCCACAGATACGCAGTATTTT. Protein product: CSVESGRVPTDTQYF.

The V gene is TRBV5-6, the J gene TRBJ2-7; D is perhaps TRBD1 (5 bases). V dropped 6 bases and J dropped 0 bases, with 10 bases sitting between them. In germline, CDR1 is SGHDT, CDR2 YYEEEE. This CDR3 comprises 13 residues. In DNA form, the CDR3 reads TGTGCCAGCACCCCGACAGTCTCCTACGAGCAGTACTTC. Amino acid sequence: CASTPTVSYEQYF.

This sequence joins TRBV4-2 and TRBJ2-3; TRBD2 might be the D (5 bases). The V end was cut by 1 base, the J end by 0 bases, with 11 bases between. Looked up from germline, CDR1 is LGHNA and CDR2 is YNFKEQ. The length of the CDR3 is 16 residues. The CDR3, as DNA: TGTGCCAGCAGCCAAGCTCAGCGGTCTAGCACAGATACGCAGTATTTT. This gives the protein CASSQAQRSSTDTQYF.

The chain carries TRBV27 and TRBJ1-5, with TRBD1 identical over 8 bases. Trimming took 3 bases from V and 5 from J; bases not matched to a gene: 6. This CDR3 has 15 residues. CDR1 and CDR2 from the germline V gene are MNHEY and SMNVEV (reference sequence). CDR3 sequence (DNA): TGTGCCAGCAGTTTCCAGGGGGCGCGGTATCAGCCCCAGCATTTT. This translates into CASSFQGARYQPQHF.

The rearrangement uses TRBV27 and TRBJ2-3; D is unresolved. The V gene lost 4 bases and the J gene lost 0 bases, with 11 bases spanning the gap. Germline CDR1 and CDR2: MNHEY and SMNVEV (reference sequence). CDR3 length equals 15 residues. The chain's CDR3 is CASSWYWGSTDTQYF. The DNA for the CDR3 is TGTGCCAGCAGTTGGTACTGGGGAAGCACAGATACGCAGTATTTT.

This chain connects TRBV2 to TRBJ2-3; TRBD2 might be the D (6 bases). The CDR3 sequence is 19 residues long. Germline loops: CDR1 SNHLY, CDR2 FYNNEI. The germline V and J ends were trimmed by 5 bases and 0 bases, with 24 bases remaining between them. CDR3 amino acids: CASSKETGTPILSTDTQYF. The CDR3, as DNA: TGTGCCAGCAGTAAGGAAACCGGGACTCCGATACTCAGCACAGATACGCAGTATTTT.

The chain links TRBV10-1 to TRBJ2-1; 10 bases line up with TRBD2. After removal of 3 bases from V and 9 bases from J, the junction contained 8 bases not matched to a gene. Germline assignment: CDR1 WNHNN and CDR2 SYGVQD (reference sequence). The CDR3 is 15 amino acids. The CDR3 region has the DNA TGCGCCAGCAGTGACCAGCGGGAGGGTTCGGGTGAGCAGTTCTTC. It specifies CASSDQREGSGEQFF.

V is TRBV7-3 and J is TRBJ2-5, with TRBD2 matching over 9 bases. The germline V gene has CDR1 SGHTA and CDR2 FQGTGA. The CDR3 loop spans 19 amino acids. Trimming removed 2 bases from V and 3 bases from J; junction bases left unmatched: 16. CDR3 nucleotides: TGTGCCAGCAGCTTACGCGGTAGCGGGAGAGTTTTGGAGGAAGAGACCCAGTACTTC. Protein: CASSLRGSGRVLEEETQYF.

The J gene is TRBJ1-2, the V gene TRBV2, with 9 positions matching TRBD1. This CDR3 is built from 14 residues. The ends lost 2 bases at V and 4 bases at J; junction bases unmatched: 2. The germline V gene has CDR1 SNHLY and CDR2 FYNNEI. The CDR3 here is CASSETTGGYGYTF. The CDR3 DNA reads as TGTGCCAGCAGTGAAACGACAGGGGGCTATGGCTACACCTTC. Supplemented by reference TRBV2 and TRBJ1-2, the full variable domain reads EPEVTQTPSHQVTQMGQEVILRCVPISNHLYFYWYRQILGQKVEFLVSFYNNEISEKSEIFDDQFSVERPDGSNFTLKIRSTKLEDSAMYFCASSETTGGYGYTFGSGTRLTVV.

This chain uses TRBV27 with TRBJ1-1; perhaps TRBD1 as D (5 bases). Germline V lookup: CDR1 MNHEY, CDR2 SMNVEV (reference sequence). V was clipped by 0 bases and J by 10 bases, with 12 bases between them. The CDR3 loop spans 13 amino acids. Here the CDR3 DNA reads TGTGCCAGCAGTTTATCGCCGACAGCCGGAGCTTTCTTT. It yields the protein CASSLSPTAGAFF.

In DNA form, the CDR3 reads TGTGCCAGCAGTTCTCGGACCCATCTTCAAGAGACCCAGTACTTC. Amino acid sequence: CASSSRTHLQETQYF. The chain recombines TRBV27 with TRBJ2-5; D is ambiguous. Trimming pared 4 bases from V and 2 bases from J, leaving 14 bases between. CDR1 is MNHEY, CDR2 SMNVEV, per germline (reference sequence). There are 15 residues in the CDR3.

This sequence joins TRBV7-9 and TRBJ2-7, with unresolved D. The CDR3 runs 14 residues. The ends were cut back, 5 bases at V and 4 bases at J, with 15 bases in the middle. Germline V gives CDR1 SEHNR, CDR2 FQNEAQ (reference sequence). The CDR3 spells CASSPEGRVYEQYF. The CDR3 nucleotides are TGTGCCAGCAGCCCGGAAGGGCGTGTTTACGAGCAGTACTTC.